This T cell receptor (beta chain) was recorded in a study of radiation and T cells in renal cell carcinoma. As to time point: blood 2 weeks post-SBRT. Treatment here: 15 Gy SBRT to primary tumor, nephrectomy 4 weeks later. Produced via immunoSEQ multiplex PCR; TCRdb's table is partial and in-frame only. Of roughly 130,000 clones listed, approximately 90% are singletons. This CDR3 contains 11 residues. Germline V gene lookup returns CDR1 SEHNR and CDR2 FQNEAQ (reference sequence). With 1 base removed from V and 3 bases from J, the gap between germline ends came to 1 base. The sequence was obtained from a woman in her 70s with renal cell carcinoma. Sequences were derived from blood, sampled from a patient whose treatment included radiotherapy and nephrectomy. This chain joins TRBV7-9 and TRBJ2-7, with D unresolved. The CDR3 nucleotides read TGTGCCAGCAGCTTAGACTACGAGCAGTACTTC. The encoded protein is CASSLDYEQYF.